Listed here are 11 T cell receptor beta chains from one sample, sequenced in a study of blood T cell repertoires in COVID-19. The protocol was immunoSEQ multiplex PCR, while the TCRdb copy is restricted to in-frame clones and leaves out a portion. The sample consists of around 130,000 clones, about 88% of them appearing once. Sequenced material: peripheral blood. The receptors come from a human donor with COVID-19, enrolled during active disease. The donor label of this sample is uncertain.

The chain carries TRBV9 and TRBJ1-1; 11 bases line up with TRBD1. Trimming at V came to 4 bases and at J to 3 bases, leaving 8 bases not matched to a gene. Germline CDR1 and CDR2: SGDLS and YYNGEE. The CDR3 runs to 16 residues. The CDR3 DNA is TGTGCCAGCAGCCCAACCGGGACAGGGGGATACACTGAAGCTTTCTTT. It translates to CASSPTGTGGYTEAFF.

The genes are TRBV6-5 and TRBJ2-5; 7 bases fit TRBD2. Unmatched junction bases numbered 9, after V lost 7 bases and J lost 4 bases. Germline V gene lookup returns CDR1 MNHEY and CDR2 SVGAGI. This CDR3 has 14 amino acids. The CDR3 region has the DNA TGTGCCAGCAAGTGGGGGGGACCCCTAGAGACCCAGTACTTC. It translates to CASKWGGPLETQYF.

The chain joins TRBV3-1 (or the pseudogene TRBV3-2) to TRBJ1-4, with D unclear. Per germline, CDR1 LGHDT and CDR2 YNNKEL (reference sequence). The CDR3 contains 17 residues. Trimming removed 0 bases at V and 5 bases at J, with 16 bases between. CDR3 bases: TGTGCCAGCAGCCAAGATCCCCAAGAGGAGGGAAATGAAAAACTGTTTTTT. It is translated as CASSQDPQEEGNEKLFF.

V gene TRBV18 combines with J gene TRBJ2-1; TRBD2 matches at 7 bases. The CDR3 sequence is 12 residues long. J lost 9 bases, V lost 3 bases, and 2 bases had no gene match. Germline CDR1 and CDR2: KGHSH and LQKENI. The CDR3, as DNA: TGTGCCAGCTCACCGCGGGGGACTGAGCAGTTCTTC. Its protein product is CASSPRGTEQFF.

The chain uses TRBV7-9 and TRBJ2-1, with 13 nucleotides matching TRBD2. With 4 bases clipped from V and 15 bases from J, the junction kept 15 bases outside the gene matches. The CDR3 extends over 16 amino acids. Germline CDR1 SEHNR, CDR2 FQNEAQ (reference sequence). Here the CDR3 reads CASSSTSRLAGGRGFF. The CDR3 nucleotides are TGTGCCAGCAGCTCTACCAGCCGACTAGCGGGGGGAAGGGGGTTCTTC.

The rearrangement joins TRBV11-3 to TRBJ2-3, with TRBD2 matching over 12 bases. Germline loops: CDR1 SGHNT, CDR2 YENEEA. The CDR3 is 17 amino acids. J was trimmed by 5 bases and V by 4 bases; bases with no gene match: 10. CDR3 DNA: TGTGCCAGCAGCTCAGGACTAGCGGGGCTGGGGGTAGATACGCAGTATTTT. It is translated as CASSSGLAGLGVDTQYF.

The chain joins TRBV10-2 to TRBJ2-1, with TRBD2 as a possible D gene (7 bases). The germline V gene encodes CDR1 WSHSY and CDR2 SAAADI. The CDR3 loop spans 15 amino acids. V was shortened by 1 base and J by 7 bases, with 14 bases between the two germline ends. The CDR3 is CASSEWRGGGNEQFF. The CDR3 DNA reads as TGCGCCAGCAGTGAGTGGAGGGGGGGCGGAAATGAGCAGTTCTTC.

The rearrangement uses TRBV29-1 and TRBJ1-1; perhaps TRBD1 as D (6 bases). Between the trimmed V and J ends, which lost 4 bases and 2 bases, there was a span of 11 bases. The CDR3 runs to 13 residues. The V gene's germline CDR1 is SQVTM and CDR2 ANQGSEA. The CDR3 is CSVAVGGNTEAFF. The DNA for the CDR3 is TGCAGCGTTGCGGTAGGGGGTAACACTGAAGCTTTCTTT.

For the CDR3, the DNA is TGCGCCAGCAGCCTAGCCTGGATGAACACTGAAGCTTTCTTT. It specifies CASSLAWMNTEAFF. The chain couples TRBV5-1 to TRBJ1-1; D gene uncertain. This CDR3 has 14 residues. V lost 4 bases and J lost 0, with 10 bases in between. Germline CDR1 is SGHRS and CDR2 is YFSETQ. The whole variable domain, filled in from reference TRBV5-1 and TRBJ1-1, reads KAGVTQTPRYLIKTRGQQVTLSCSPISGHRSVSWYQQTPGQGLQFLFEYFSETQRNKGNFPGRFSGRQFSNSRSEMNVSTLELGDSALYLCASSLAWMNTEAFFGQGTRLTVV.

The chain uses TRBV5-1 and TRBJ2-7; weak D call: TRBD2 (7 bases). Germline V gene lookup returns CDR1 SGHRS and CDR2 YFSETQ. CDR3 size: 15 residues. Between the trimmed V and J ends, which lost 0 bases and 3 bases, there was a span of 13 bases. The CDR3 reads CASSLVQGGGYEQYF. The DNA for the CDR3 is TGCGCCAGCAGCTTGGTGCAGGGAGGGGGCTACGAGCAGTACTTC.

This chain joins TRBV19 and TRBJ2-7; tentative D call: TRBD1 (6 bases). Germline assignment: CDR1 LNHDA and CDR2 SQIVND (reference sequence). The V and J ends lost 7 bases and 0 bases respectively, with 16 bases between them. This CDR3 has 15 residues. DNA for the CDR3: TGTGCCAGTAACACACATCAGGGGAGCTCCTACGAGCAGTACTTC. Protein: CASNTHQGSSYEQYF.